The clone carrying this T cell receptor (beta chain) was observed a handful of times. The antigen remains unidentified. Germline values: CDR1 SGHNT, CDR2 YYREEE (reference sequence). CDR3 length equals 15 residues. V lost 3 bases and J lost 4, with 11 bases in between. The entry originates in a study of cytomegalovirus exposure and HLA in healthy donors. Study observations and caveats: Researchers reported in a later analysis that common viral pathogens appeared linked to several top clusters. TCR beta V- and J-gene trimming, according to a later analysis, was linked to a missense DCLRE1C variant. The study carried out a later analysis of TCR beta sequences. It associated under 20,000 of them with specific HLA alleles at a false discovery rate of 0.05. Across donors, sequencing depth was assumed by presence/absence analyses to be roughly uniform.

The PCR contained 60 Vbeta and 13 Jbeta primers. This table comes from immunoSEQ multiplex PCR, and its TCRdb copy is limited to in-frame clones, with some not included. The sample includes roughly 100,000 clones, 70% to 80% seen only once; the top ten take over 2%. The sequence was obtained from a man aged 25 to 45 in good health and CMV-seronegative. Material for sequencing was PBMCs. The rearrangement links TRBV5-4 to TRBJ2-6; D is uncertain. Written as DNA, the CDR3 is TGTGCCAGCAGCTCAGAGGTCTCGGGGGCCAACGTCCTGACTTTC. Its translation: CASSSEVSGANVLTF.